Listed below are T cell receptor beta chains from one sample, sequenced in a study of cytomegalovirus exposure and HLA in healthy donors. TCRdb's copy holds only in-frame clones and misses some; the assay was immunoSEQ multiplex PCR. The sample records some 140,000 clones, about 82% being singletons. The sequencing sample was made of PBMCs. The source is a man aged 30-40 years in good health. Each CDR3 is given with its conserved first and last residue. Each record gives: CDR3 length, clone size, J gene, D gene, V gene, CDR3 protein, CDR3 DNA. The D gene is left open where the match is weak. Not every row has a clone size; where given, it reads once, few, many or a size class.

CDR3 length: 19; clone size: few; J gene: TRBJ1-1; D gene: NA; V gene: TRBV21-1; CDR3 protein: CASSKALGGQGEEDTEAFF; CDR3 DNA: TGTGCCAGCAGCAAAGCGCTTGGGGGACAGGGGGAGGAGGACACTGAAGCTTTCTTT
CDR3 length: 13; clone size: NA; J gene: TRBJ2-3; D gene: TRBD2; V gene: TRBV19; CDR3 protein: CASRTSGTDTQYF; CDR3 DNA: TGTGCCAGTAGGACTAGCGGCACAGATACGCAGTATTTT
CDR3 length: 15; clone size: few; J gene: TRBJ2-7; D gene: TRBD2; V gene: TRBV28; CDR3 protein: CASRDSGRALHEQYF; CDR3 DNA: TGTGCCAGCAGGGATAGCGGGAGGGCCCTCCACGAGCAGTACTTC
CDR3 length: 16; clone size: NA; J gene: TRBJ2-2; D gene: TRBD2; V gene: TRBV7-7; CDR3 protein: CASSKVAGANTGELFF; CDR3 DNA: TGTGCTAGCAGCAAAGTAGCGGGGGCGAACACCGGGGAGCTGTTTTTT
CDR3 length: 16; clone size: NA; J gene: TRBJ1-1; D gene: NA; V gene: TRBV6-5; CDR3 protein: CASSYSTGRGNTEAFF; CDR3 DNA: TGTGCCAGCAGTTACTCGACCGGCAGGGGAAACACTGAAGCTTTCTTT
CDR3 length: 14; clone size: NA; J gene: TRBJ2-1; D gene: TRBD2; V gene: TRBV30; CDR3 protein: CAWSGTSGSNEQFF; CDR3 DNA: TGTGCCTGGAGCGGGACTAGCGGGAGTAATGAGCAGTTCTTC
CDR3 length: 13; clone size: NA; J gene: TRBJ2-7; D gene: NA; V gene: TRBV19; CDR3 protein: CASSISLPREQYF; CDR3 DNA: TGTGCCAGTAGTATATCCCTACCGCGCGAGCAGTACTTC
CDR3 length: 14; clone size: NA; J gene: TRBJ2-7; D gene: NA; V gene: TRBV28; CDR3 protein: CASIQNPINDEQYF; CDR3 DNA: TGTGCCAGCATACAGAATCCAATCAATGACGAGCAGTACTTC
CDR3 length: 15; clone size: NA; J gene: TRBJ1-3; D gene: NA; V gene: TRBV19; CDR3 protein: CASTRDRSGGNTIYF; CDR3 DNA: TGTGCCAGTACCCGAGACAGGTCAGGAGGAAACACCATATATTTT
CDR3 length: 16; clone size: NA; J gene: TRBJ2-7; D gene: TRBD2; V gene: TRBV15; CDR3 protein: CATSRETSGSFHEQYF; CDR3 DNA: TGTGCCACCAGCAGGGAAACTAGCGGGAGTTTCCACGAGCAGTACTTC
CDR3 length: 14; clone size: NA; J gene: TRBJ1-2; D gene: NA; V gene: TRBV6-1; CDR3 protein: CASNRYRGGDGYTF; CDR3 DNA: TGTGCCAGCAATAGGTATAGGGGGGGCGACGGCTACACCTTC
CDR3 length: 16; clone size: NA; J gene: TRBJ2-3; D gene: TRBD2; V gene: TRBV5-1; CDR3 protein: CASSSGLAGVRDTQYF; CDR3 DNA: TGCGCCAGCAGCTCGGGACTAGCGGGAGTTAGGGATACGCAGTATTTT
CDR3 length: 16; clone size: NA; J gene: TRBJ2-5; D gene: NA; V gene: TRBV4-1; CDR3 protein: CASSQAPPSGQETQYF; CDR3 DNA: TGCGCCAGCAGCCAAGCACCCCCCAGCGGACAAGAGACCCAGTACTTC
CDR3 length: 15; clone size: NA; J gene: TRBJ2-1; D gene: TRBD2; V gene: TRBV6-1; CDR3 protein: CASTLGLAGGGEQFF; CDR3 DNA: TGTGCCAGCACCCTTGGACTAGCGGGAGGGGGTGAGCAGTTCTTC
CDR3 length: 12; clone size: NA; J gene: TRBJ2-7; D gene: NA; V gene: TRBV14; CDR3 protein: CASSPSSYEQYF; CDR3 DNA: TGTGCCAGCAGCCCCAGCTCCTACGAGCAGTACTTC
CDR3 length: 14; clone size: few; J gene: TRBJ2-5; D gene: TRBD1; V gene: TRBV7-9; CDR3 protein: CSSNSKQGWETQYF; CDR3 DNA: TGTTCCAGCAATTCCAAACAGGGGTGGGAGACCCAGTACTTC
CDR3 length: 18; clone size: NA; J gene: TRBJ2-1; D gene: TRBD2; V gene: TRBV9; CDR3 protein: CASSVAAAGVAGGNEQFF; CDR3 DNA: TGTGCCAGCAGCGTAGCTGCCGCGGGAGTAGCGGGAGGAAATGAGCAGTTCTTC
CDR3 length: 15; clone size: NA; J gene: TRBJ2-1; D gene: TRBD2; V gene: TRBV7-9; CDR3 protein: CSSSPPAGGPGEQFF; CDR3 DNA: TGTTCCAGCAGCCCCCCGGCGGGAGGGCCGGGTGAGCAGTTCTTC
CDR3 length: 15; clone size: NA; J gene: TRBJ2-1; D gene: TRBD1; V gene: TRBV5-4; CDR3 protein: CASSLGTGTSNEQFF; CDR3 DNA: TGTGCCAGCAGCTTAGGGACAGGGACCTCTAATGAGCAGTTCTTC
CDR3 length: 17; clone size: NA; J gene: TRBJ1-1; D gene: TRBD1; V gene: TRBV10-2; CDR3 protein: CASEDRARRRAGPEAFF; CDR3 DNA: TGCGCCAGCGAGGACAGGGCTCGTCGGCGGGCGGGGCCTGAAGCTTTCTTT
CDR3 length: 14; clone size: few; J gene: TRBJ2-1; D gene: NA; V gene: TRBV27; CDR3 protein: CASSLGTGFGEQFF; CDR3 DNA: TGTGCCAGCAGTTTGGGGACTGGGTTTGGTGAGCAGTTCTTC
CDR3 length: 16; clone size: NA; J gene: TRBJ2-2; D gene: TRBD2; V gene: TRBV6-5; CDR3 protein: CASSYSIAGPTGELFF; CDR3 DNA: TGTGCCAGCAGTTACTCGATAGCGGGACCCACCGGGGAGCTGTTTTTT
CDR3 length: 16; clone size: NA; J gene: TRBJ2-2; D gene: TRBD2; V gene: TRBV7-9; CDR3 protein: CASSFLAGGPAGELFF; CDR3 DNA: TGTGCCAGCAGCTTCCTAGCGGGAGGGCCCGCCGGGGAGCTGTTTTTT
CDR3 length: 19; clone size: NA; J gene: TRBJ2-1; D gene: NA; V gene: TRBV9; CDR3 protein: CASSVGYGGGLYSYNEQFF; CDR3 DNA: TGTGCCAGCAGCGTAGGTTATGGGGGCGGGCTCTACTCCTACAATGAGCAGTTCTTC
CDR3 length: 16; clone size: NA; J gene: TRBJ2-7; D gene: TRBD2; V gene: TRBV7-6; CDR3 protein: CASSLYSGRRAYEQYF; CDR3 DNA: TGTGCCAGCAGCTTATATTCCGGGAGGCGGGCCTACGAGCAGTACTTC
CDR3 length: 17; clone size: NA; J gene: TRBJ2-2; D gene: TRBD2; V gene: TRBV30; CDR3 protein: CAWMPGGGERNTGELFF; CDR3 DNA: TGTGCCTGGATGCCGGGGGGAGGCGAAAGGAACACCGGGGAGCTGTTTTTT
CDR3 length: 14; clone size: NA; J gene: TRBJ1-1; D gene: NA; V gene: TRBV10-1; CDR3 protein: CASSESGGNTEAFF; CDR3 DNA: TGCGCCAGCAGTGAGTCGGGGGGAAACACTGAAGCTTTCTTT
CDR3 length: 15; clone size: NA; J gene: TRBJ2-7; D gene: TRBD1; V gene: TRBV7-6; CDR3 protein: CASSLGRGPAYEQYF; CDR3 DNA: TGTGCCAGCAGCTTAGGCAGGGGGCCAGCCTACGAGCAGTACTTC
CDR3 length: 15; clone size: NA; J gene: TRBJ1-3; D gene: NA; V gene: TRBV4-1; CDR3 protein: CASSQDRGSGNTIYF; CDR3 DNA: TGCGCCAGCAGCCAAGATAGGGGCTCTGGAAACACCATATATTTT
CDR3 length: 16; clone size: NA; J gene: TRBJ2-1; D gene: NA; V gene: TRBV15; CDR3 protein: CATSRDQGSSYNEQFF; CDR3 DNA: TGTGCCACCAGCAGAGATCAGGGTAGCTCCTACAATGAGCAGTTCTTC
CDR3 length: 10; clone size: NA; J gene: TRBJ2-2; D gene: NA; V gene: TRBV30; CDR3 protein: CASDTGELFF; CDR3 DNA: TGTGCCTCGGACACCGGGGAGCTGTTTTTT
CDR3 length: 14; clone size: NA; J gene: TRBJ2-1; D gene: TRBD1; V gene: TRBV29-1; CDR3 protein: CSVGRQGARNEQFF; CDR3 DNA: TGCAGCGTTGGGAGGCAGGGGGCGAGGAATGAGCAGTTCTTC
CDR3 length: 13; clone size: NA; J gene: TRBJ1-5; D gene: NA; V gene: TRBV27; CDR3 protein: CASSLGTNQPQHF; CDR3 DNA: TGTGCCAGCAGTTTGGGGACTAATCAGCCCCAGCATTTT
CDR3 length: 15; clone size: NA; J gene: TRBJ1-5; D gene: TRBD1; V gene: TRBV6-5; CDR3 protein: CASSFWTGGGKPQHF; CDR3 DNA: TGTGCCAGCAGTTTCTGGACAGGGGGCGGGAAGCCCCAGCATTTT
CDR3 length: 11; clone size: NA; J gene: TRBJ1-1; D gene: NA; V gene: TRBV30; CDR3 protein: CAGAINTEAFF; CDR3 DNA: TGTGCCGGGGCGATAAACACTGAAGCTTTCTTT
CDR3 length: 15; clone size: NA; J gene: TRBJ2-5; D gene: TRBD1; V gene: TRBV6-6; CDR3 protein: CASSYPTGGGETQYF; CDR3 DNA: TGTGCCAGCAGTTACCCGACAGGGGGTGGGGAGACCCAGTACTTC
CDR3 length: 16; clone size: NA; J gene: TRBJ1-1; D gene: TRBD1; V gene: TRBV7-6; CDR3 protein: CASSLGPGGLPTEAFF; CDR3 DNA: TGTGCCAGCAGCTTAGGTCCAGGGGGGTTGCCCACTGAAGCTTTCTTT
CDR3 length: 16; clone size: NA; J gene: TRBJ2-3; D gene: NA; V gene: TRBV6-5; CDR3 protein: CASSYSKKGSTDTQYF; CDR3 DNA: TGTGCCAGCAGTTACTCGAAAAAGGGGAGCACAGATACGCAGTATTTT
CDR3 length: 10; clone size: NA; J gene: TRBJ2-5; D gene: NA; V gene: TRBV2; CDR3 protein: CASAEETQYF; CDR3 DNA: TGTGCCAGCGCGGAAGAGACCCAGTACTTC
CDR3 length: 15; clone size: NA; J gene: TRBJ1-2; D gene: NA; V gene: TRBV28; CDR3 protein: CASAPRGWANYGYTF; CDR3 DNA: TGTGCCAGCGCTCCGAGGGGGTGGGCTAACTATGGCTACACCTTC
CDR3 length: 17; clone size: NA; J gene: TRBJ2-1; D gene: TRBD2; V gene: TRBV7-3; CDR3 protein: CASSLKVTGGRGNEQFF; CDR3 DNA: TGTGCCAGCAGCTTAAAGGTGACGGGAGGTCGCGGCAATGAGCAGTTCTTC
CDR3 length: 14; clone size: NA; J gene: TRBJ2-5; D gene: NA; V gene: TRBV2; CDR3 protein: CASSEFTGRETQYF; CDR3 DNA: TGTGCCAGCAGTGAATTCACAGGGCGGGAGACCCAGTACTTC
CDR3 length: 15; clone size: NA; J gene: TRBJ2-1; D gene: NA; V gene: TRBV7-9; CDR3 protein: CASSPSGDSYNEQFF; CDR3 DNA: TGTGCCAGCAGCCCCTCGGGGGACAGCTACAATGAGCAGTTCTTC
CDR3 length: 15; clone size: NA; J gene: TRBJ2-3; D gene: TRBD1; V gene: TRBV6-5; CDR3 protein: CASSYSTGGADTQYF; CDR3 DNA: TGTGCCAGCAGTTACTCGACAGGGGGCGCAGATACGCAGTATTTT
CDR3 length: 14; clone size: NA; J gene: TRBJ2-7; D gene: TRBD2; V gene: TRBV6-5; CDR3 protein: CASRPMGTSREQYF; CDR3 DNA: TGTGCCAGCAGACCTATGGGGACTAGCCGCGAGCAGTACTTC
CDR3 length: 14; clone size: few; J gene: TRBJ2-1; D gene: NA; V gene: TRBV6-9; CDR3 protein: CAGEAVPCFNEQFF; CDR3 DNA: TGTGCGGGGGAGGCGGTCCCCTGTTTTAATGAGCAGTTCTTC
CDR3 length: 16; clone size: NA; J gene: TRBJ2-6; D gene: TRBD2; V gene: TRBV10-3; CDR3 protein: CAISPRDYSGANVLTF; CDR3 DNA: TGTGCCATCAGCCCACGGGACTACTCTGGGGCCAACGTCCTGACTTTC
CDR3 length: 11; clone size: NA; J gene: TRBJ2-1; D gene: NA; V gene: TRBV10-3; CDR3 protein: CAISVRNEQFF; CDR3 DNA: TGTGCCATCAGTGTTCGCAATGAGCAGTTCTTC
CDR3 length: 14; clone size: NA; J gene: TRBJ2-1; D gene: NA; V gene: TRBV10-3; CDR3 protein: CAISESATNNEQFF; CDR3 DNA: TGTGCCATCAGTGAGTCCGCGACTAACAATGAGCAGTTCTTC
CDR3 length: 17; clone size: NA; J gene: TRBJ1-2; D gene: TRBD1; V gene: TRBV12-5; CDR3 protein: CASGFMIRTGGNYGYTF; CDR3 DNA: TGTGCTAGTGGTTTCATGATTCGGACAGGGGGTAACTATGGCTACACCTTC